This TCR beta chain was captured in a study of blood T cell repertoires in COVID-19. In the study overall: Acute-phase and convalescent COVID-19 samples originated in the United States, Italy and Spain. T cells, B-cell-depleted T cells, or PBMCs supplied cDNA or gDNA.

Sequencing used immunoSEQ multiplex PCR; TCRdb keeps in-frame clones, though not all of them. The table has 140,000 to 150,000 clones, roughly 86% seen once. Germline V lookup: CDR1 SGHDT, CDR2 YYEEEE. The CDR3 contains 16 residues. With 1 base clipped from V and 7 bases from J, the junction kept 9 bases outside the gene matches. Specimen: peripheral blood. The V gene is TRBV5-6, the J gene TRBJ1-2; TRBD1 aligns across 11 bases. The sequence came from a man between 65 and 85 years old with acute or convalescent COVID-19. The CDR3 sequence is CASSLKQPGQGAGYTF. The CDR3 nucleotides are TGTGCCAGCAGCTTGAAACAGCCCGGACAGGGGGCTGGCTACACCTTC.